This T cell receptor (beta chain) was found in a study of graft-versus-host responses after intestinal transplantation. The overall study: Recipients received multivisceral, liver-intestinal, or isolated intestinal transplants. The study gave all recipients anti-thymocyte globulin induction, then tacrolimus and steroids for about 3 years.

Co-plated with roughly 200,000 CFSE-labeled responder cells were roughly 200,000 irradiated, violet-dye-labeled stimulator cells. The study's findings and limits: Elevated graft-versus-host to host-versus-graft clonal ratios in allografts were recorded for patients with graft-donor T cell macrochimerism. GvH clones detected in recipient marrow included some appearing first in ileum or blood.

Produced via immunoSEQ multiplex PCR; TCRdb's table is partial and in-frame only. This sample yields 10,000 or so clones, of which 36% are seen a single time; 10% to 15% belongs to the top ten. Specimen: alloreactive CD8+ T cells from a mixed lymphocyte reaction culture, collected before intestinal transplant. Subset of the sample: CFSE-low proliferating T cells sorted from roughly 6-day pre-transplant mixed lymphocyte reaction (GvH or HvG direction). This clonotype was sampled from a human patient who received an intestinal transplant.

The CDR3 region is CASSQDRGGGETQYF. The DNA for the CDR3 is TGCGCCAGCAGCCAAGATAGGGGGGGCGGGGAGACCCAGTACTTC. The gene calls are TRBV4-1 and TRBJ2-5; tentative D call: TRBD2 (7 bases). The CDR3 consists of 15 residues. V lost 0 bases and J 5 bases, leaving 13 bases between the germline ends. Germline lookup yields CDR1 MGHRA and CDR2 YSYEKL.